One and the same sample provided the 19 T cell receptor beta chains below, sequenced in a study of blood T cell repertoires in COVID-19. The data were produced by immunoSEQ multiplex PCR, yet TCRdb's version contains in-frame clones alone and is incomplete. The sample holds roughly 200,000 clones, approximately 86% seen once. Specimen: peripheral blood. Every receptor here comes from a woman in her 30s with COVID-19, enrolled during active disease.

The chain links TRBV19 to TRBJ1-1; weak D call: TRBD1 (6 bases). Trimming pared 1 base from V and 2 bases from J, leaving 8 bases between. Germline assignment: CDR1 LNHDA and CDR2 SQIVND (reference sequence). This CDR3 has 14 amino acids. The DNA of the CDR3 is TGTGCCAGTAGTATAGGTGGGGGCAACACTGAAGCTTTCTTT. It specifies CASSIGGGNTEAFF.

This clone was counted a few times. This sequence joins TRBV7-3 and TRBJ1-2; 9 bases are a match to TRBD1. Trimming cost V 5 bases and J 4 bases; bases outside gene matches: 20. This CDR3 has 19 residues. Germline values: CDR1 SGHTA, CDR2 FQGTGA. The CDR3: CASSHGINRDRVGVYGYTF. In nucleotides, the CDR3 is TGTGCCAGCAGCCACGGGATCAACCGGGACAGGGTTGGCGTCTATGGCTACACCTTC.

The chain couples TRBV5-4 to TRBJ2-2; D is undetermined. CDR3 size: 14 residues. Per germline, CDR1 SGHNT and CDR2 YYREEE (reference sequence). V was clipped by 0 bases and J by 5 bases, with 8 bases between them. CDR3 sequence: CASSLDSTTGELFF. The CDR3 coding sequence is TGTGCCAGCAGCTTGGACAGTACGACCGGGGAGCTGTTTTTT. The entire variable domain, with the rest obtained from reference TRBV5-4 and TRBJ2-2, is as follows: ETGVTQSPTHLIKTRGQQVTLRCSSQSGHNTVSWYQQALGQGPQFIFQYYREEENGRGNFPPRFSGLQFPNYSSELNVNALELDDSALYLCASSLDSTTGELFFGEGSRLTVL.

The DNA for the CDR3 is TGTGCCAGCACCTTAGCGGGAGGGGAATACAATGAGCAGTTCTTC. Translation gives CASTLAGGEYNEQFF. The chain recombines TRBV27 with TRBJ2-1; 11 bases line up with TRBD2. Germline CDR1 and CDR2: MNHEY and SMNVEV (reference sequence). The CDR3 contains 15 residues. Trimming removed 7 bases from V and 4 bases from J; junction bases left unmatched: 6.

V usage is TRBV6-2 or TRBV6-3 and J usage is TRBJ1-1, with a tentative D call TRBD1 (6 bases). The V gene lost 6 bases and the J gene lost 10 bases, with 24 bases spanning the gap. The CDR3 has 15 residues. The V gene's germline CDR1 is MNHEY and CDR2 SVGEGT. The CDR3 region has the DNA TGTGCCAGCAGCACACGAGCCATACAGGGTCGGGCAGCTTTCTTT. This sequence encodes CASSTRAIQGRAAFF.

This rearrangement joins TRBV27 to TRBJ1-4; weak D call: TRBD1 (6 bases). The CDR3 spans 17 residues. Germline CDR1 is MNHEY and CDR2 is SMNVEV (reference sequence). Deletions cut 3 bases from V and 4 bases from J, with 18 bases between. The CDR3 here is CASSFISGAGVNEKLFF. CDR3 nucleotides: TGTGCCAGCAGTTTTATCAGTGGGGCAGGGGTTAATGAAAAACTGTTTTTT. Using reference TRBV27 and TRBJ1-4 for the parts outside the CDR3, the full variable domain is EAQVTQNPRYLITVTGKKLTVTCSQNMNHEYMSWYRQDPGLGLRQIYYSMNVEVTDKGDVPEGYKVSRKEKRNFPLILESPSPNQTSLYFCASSFISGAGVNEKLFFGSGTQLSVL.

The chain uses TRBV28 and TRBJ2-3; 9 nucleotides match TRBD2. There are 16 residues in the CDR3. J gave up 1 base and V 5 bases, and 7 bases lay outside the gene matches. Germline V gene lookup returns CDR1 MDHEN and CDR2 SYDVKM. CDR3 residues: CASSIKRGDRTDTQYF. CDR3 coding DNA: TGTGCCAGCAGTATAAAGCGGGGGGACCGCACAGATACGCAGTATTTT.

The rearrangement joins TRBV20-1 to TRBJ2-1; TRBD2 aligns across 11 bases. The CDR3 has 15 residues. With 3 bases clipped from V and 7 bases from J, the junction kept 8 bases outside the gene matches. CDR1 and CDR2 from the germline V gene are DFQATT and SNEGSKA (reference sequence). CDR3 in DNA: TGCAGTGCTAGTCCCCTAGCGGGAGGTGGGAATGAGCAGTTCTTC. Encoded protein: CSASPLAGGGNEQFF.

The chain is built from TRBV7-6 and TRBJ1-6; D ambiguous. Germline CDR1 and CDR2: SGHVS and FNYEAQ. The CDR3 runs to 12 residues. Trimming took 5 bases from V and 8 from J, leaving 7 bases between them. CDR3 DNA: TGTGCCAGCAGCCCCCCTGATTCACCCCTCCACTTT. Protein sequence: CASSPPDSPLHF.

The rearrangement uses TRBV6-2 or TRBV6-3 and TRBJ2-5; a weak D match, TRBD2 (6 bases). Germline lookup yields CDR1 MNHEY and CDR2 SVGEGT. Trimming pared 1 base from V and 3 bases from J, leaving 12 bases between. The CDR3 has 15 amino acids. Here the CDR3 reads CASSYYGGREETQYF. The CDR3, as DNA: TGTGCCAGCAGTTACTACGGGGGTCGGGAAGAGACCCAGTACTTC.

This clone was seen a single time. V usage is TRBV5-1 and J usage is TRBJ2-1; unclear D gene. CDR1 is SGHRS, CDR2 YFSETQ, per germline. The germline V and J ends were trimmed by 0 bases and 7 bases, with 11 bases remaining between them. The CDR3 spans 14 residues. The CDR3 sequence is CASSLAGGENEQFF. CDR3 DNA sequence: TGCGCCAGCAGCTTGGCCGGCGGAGAGAATGAGCAGTTCTTC.

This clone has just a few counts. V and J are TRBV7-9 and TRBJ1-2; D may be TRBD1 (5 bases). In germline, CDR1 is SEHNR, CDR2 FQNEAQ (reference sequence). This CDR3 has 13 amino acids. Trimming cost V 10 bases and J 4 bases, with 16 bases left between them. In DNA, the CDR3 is TGTGCCACCCCGTGGGGGGTTGGCTATGGCTACACCTTC. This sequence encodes CATPWGVGYGYTF.

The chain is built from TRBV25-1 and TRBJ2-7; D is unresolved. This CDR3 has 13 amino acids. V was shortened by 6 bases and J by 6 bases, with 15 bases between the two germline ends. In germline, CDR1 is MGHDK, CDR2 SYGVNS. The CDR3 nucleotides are TGTGCCAGCAGCCTTTATCGAACGGGCGAGCAGTACTTC. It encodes CASSLYRTGEQYF.

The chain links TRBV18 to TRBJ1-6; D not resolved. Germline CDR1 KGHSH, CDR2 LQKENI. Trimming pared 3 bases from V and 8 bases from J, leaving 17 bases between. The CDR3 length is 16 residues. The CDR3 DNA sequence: TGTGCCAGCTCACCTTTTGGGCAGCTAACAGATTCACCCCTCCACTTT. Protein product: CASSPFGQLTDSPLHF. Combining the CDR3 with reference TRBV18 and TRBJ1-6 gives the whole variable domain NAGVMQNPRHLVRRRGQEARLRCSPMKGHSHVYWYRQLPEEGLKFMVYLQKENIIDESGMPKERFSAEFPKEGPSILRIQQVVRGDSAAYFCASSPFGQLTDSPLHFGNGTRLTVT.

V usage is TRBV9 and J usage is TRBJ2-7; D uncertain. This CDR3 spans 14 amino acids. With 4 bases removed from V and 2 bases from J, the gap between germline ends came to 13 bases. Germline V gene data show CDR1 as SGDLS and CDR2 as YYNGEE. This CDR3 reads CASSLSYLAYEQYF. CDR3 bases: TGTGCCAGCAGCTTAAGTTATTTAGCCTACGAGCAGTACTTC.

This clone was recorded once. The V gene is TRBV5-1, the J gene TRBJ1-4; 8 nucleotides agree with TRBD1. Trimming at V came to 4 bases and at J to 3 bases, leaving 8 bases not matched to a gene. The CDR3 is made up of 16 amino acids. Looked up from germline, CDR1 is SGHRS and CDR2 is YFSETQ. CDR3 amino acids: CASSNGRTGSNEKLFF. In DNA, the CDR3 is TGCGCCAGCAGCAACGGAAGGACAGGGTCTAATGAAAAACTGTTTTTT.

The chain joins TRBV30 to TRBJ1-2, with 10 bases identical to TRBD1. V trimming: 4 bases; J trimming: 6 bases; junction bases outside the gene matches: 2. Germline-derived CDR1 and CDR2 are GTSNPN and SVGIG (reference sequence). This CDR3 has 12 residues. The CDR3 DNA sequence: TGTGCCTGGACGACAGGGGGCGATGGCTACACCTTC. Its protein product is CAWTTGGDGYTF.

CDR3 DNA sequence: TGTGCCAGCAGCTTAGAATCAAGGGACAGATCCTACGAGCAGTACTTC. Protein sequence: CASSLESRDRSYEQYF. The rearrangement links TRBV7-2 to TRBJ2-7, with TRBD1 matching over 7 bases. V shed 1 base and J 1 base; nucleotides not matched to a gene: 7. This CDR3 contains 16 residues. The germline CDR1 and CDR2 sequences are SGHTA and FQGNSA.

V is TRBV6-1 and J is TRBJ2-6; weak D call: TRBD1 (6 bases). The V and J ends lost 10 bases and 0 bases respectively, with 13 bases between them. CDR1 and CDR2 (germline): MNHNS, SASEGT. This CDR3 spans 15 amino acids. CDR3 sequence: CAILGQNSGANVLTF. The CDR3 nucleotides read TGTGCCATCCTGGGACAAAACTCTGGGGCCAACGTCCTGACTTTC.